This T cell receptor beta chain was recovered during a study of blood T cell repertoires in COVID-19. About the study: The samples span acute and convalescent COVID-19 from the United States, Italy and Spain. PBMCs, B-cell-depleted T cells, or T cells provided the cDNA or gDNA that made up the material.

Here immunoSEQ multiplex PCR was the method, and the copy in TCRdb shows in-frame clones only, minus some. Among about 210,000 clones listed, roughly four fifths were seen once. The CDR3 sequence is 16 residues long. Per the germline V gene, CDR1 is MNHEY and CDR2 is SVGEGT. Trimming cost V 3 bases and J 3 bases, with 16 bases left between them. Cohort placement rested on clinical history that participants reported themselves. The source material was PBMCs or T cells enriched from blood (not recorded which). The chain is built from TRBV6-2 or TRBV6-3 and TRBJ2-3; D might be TRBD1 (6 bases). This receptor was taken from a man in his forties who had recovered from COVID-19. Here the CDR3 DNA reads TGTGCCAGCAGTTATCTCAGGGGCGCCAGGACAGATACGCAGTATTTT. Amino acids: CASSYLRGARTDTQYF.